Shown below are 25 T cell receptor beta chains from a single sample sequenced in a study of T cell responses to AZD1222 COVID-19 vaccine (dated by TCRdb to about 2021). In the paper's terms, the time point label means: baseline before first vaccination. Library method: the immunoSEQ multiplex PCR assay. TCRdb obtained this table from immuneACCESS and retained in-frame rearrangements with V and J assigned. These tables miss some clones; where compared with another copy, unresolved V genes account for less than half of the shortfall, and the remainder is unexplained. This sample comprises around 150,000 clones, around 90% of them detected only once. The ten largest clones capture about 4.8% of the sample. Sequenced material: peripheral blood, taken on day 0 of AZD1222 vaccination. The receptors here all came from an adult in good health.

The genes are TRBV21-1 and TRBJ2-7; the table's D call of TRBD1 was not tested on the DNA. TRBV21-1 is assigned pseudogene status. The CDR3 covers 15 residues. CDR3 DNA: TGTGCCAGCAGCAAAGCAAGACAGGGGGTCCACGAGCAGTACTTC. This sequence encodes CASSKARQGVHEQYF.

The chain couples TRBV18 to TRBJ2-2; D is perhaps TRBD1 (5 bases). This CDR3 has 14 amino acids. Trimming took off 0 bases at V and 5 bases at J, with 7 bases between the two ends. Germline CDR1 is KGHSH and CDR2 is LQKENI. CDR3 nucleotide sequence: TGTGCCAGCTCACCACCAGGGGTTACCGGGGAGCTGTTTTTT. The encoded protein is CASSPPGVTGELFF.

The V call is TRBV5-1, the J call TRBJ1-1; D not resolved. V dropped 6 bases and J dropped 0 bases, with 18 bases sitting between them. The germline V gene has CDR1 SGHRS and CDR2 YFSETQ. The CDR3 contains 16 residues. CDR3 bases: TGCGCCAGCAACCTCCTTGGTAGGTCCATGAACACTGAAGCTTTCTTT. Its protein is CASNLLGRSMNTEAFF.

The chain couples TRBV14 to TRBJ2-5; D tentatively fits TRBD1 or TRBD2 (5 bases each). CDR3 length: 16 residues. The germline V and J ends were trimmed by 2 bases and 4 bases, with 17 bases remaining between them. The germline V gene encodes CDR1 SGHDN and CDR2 FVKESK. The CDR3 nucleotides read TGTGCCAGCAGCCAATGGGGGAAGGGCGGGCGAGAGACCCAGTACTTC. Residues: CASSQWGKGGRETQYF.

The rearrangement joins TRBV9 to TRBJ1-2; D call uncertain. Germline V gene lookup returns CDR1 SGDLS and CDR2 YYNGEE. Trimming cost V 0 bases and J 7 bases, with 16 bases left between them. This CDR3 spans 15 amino acids. As DNA, the CDR3 is TGTGCCAGCAGCGTAGACCCCGCTTTCTTCGGTGGCTACACCTTC. Residues: CASSVDPAFFGGYTF.

The rearrangement joins TRBV14 to TRBJ1-2; D gene ambiguous. Germline CDR1 SGHDN, CDR2 FVKESK. Between the trimmed V and J ends, which lost 5 bases and 8 bases, there was a span of 12 bases. The CDR3 has 12 residues. This CDR3 is CASSFNIDGYTF. In DNA form, the CDR3 reads TGTGCCAGCAGCTTCAACATAGACGGCTACACCTTC.

The chain couples TRBV5-1 to TRBJ2-5; weak D call: TRBD2 (7 bases). The germline V gene has CDR1 SGHRS and CDR2 YFSETQ. The V end was cut by 2 bases, the J end by 5 bases, with 10 bases between. The CDR3 has 13 amino acids. CDR3 sequence (DNA): TGCGCCAGCAGCTTCGGGGGGCGGGAGACCCAGTACTTC. This translates into CASSFGGRETQYF.

The V and J genes are TRBV11-2 and TRBJ1-1, with D possibly TRBD1 on 5 matching bases. Germline V gives CDR1 SGHAT, CDR2 FQNNGV. Trimming removed 3 bases at V and 4 bases at J, with 12 bases between. The CDR3 is 14 residues long. The CDR3 sequence: CASSFRRVGTEAFF. In DNA form, the CDR3 reads TGTGCCAGCAGCTTCCGCAGGGTTGGCACTGAAGCTTTCTTT.

This rearrangement joins TRBV29-1 to TRBJ2-3, with a weak D call TRBD1 (6 bases). Trimming cost V 7 bases and J 1 base, with 12 bases left between them. The CDR3 runs 13 residues. Per germline, CDR1 SQVTM and CDR2 ANQGSEA. The chain's CDR3 is CSARTGRTDTQYF. CDR3 in DNA: TGCAGCGCTAGAACAGGGCGCACAGATACGCAGTATTTT.

V and J are TRBV28 and TRBJ1-5, with D possibly TRBD1 on 5 matching bases. CDR3 length: 15 residues. Trimming removed 3 bases at V and 0 bases at J, with 9 bases between. Germline CDR1 is MDHEN and CDR2 is SYDVKM. CDR3 in amino acids: CASSFPDISNQPQHF. The CDR3 nucleotides are TGTGCCAGCAGTTTTCCGGACATTAGCAATCAGCCCCAGCATTTT.

The rearrangement uses TRBV28 and TRBJ2-6; D possibly corresponds to TRBD1 (6 bases). Trimming took off 4 bases at V and 4 bases at J, with 11 bases between the two ends. The CDR3 sequence is 15 residues long. The germline V gene has CDR1 MDHEN and CDR2 SYDVKM. The CDR3 region is CASSYTGIGANVLTF. CDR3 DNA: TGTGCCAGCAGTTATACAGGGATCGGGGCCAACGTCCTGACTTTC. The full variable domain, completed using reference TRBV28 and TRBJ2-6, is DVKVTQSSRYLVKRTGEKVFLECVQDMDHENMFWYRQDPGLGLRLIYFSYDVKMKEKGDIPEGYSVSREKKERFSLILESASTNQTSMYLCASSYTGIGANVLTFGAGSRLTVL.

This clone was detected once. The rearrangement uses TRBV19 and TRBJ1-1; TRBD1 matches 8 bases. Germline V gene sequence: CDR1 LNHDA, CDR2 SQIVND (reference sequence). This CDR3 contains 13 residues. V gave up 9 bases and J gave up 1 base; unmatched junction bases: 4. The CDR3 reads CASGDRPNTEAFF. CDR3 sequence (DNA): TGTGCCAGCGGGGACAGGCCGAACACTGAAGCTTTCTTT.

CDR3 nucleotides: TGTGCCAGCAGTTTTGCAGATGCTCAGCCCCAGCATTTT. Translated: CASSFADAQPQHF. The chain couples TRBV12-3 or TRBV12-4 to TRBJ1-5; D is ambiguous. This CDR3 has 13 amino acids. V was clipped by 3 bases and J by 6 bases, with 9 bases between them.

In this sample, this clone turned up once. The gene calls are TRBV10-1 and TRBJ2-3; D uncertain. Germline V CDR1 and CDR2: WNHNN, SYGVQD (reference sequence). This CDR3 comprises 13 residues. The V end was cut by 5 bases, the J end by 6 bases, with 12 bases between. The CDR3 loop is CASSRSEGDTQYF. CDR3 coding DNA: TGCGCCAGCAGTCGTTCGGAAGGGGATACGCAGTATTTT.

This rearrangement joins TRBV4-1 to TRBJ2-7, with a tentative D call TRBD1 (5 bases). Germline V gives CDR1 MGHRA, CDR2 YSYEKL. The CDR3 runs to 17 residues. V dropped 0 bases and J dropped 0 bases, with 15 bases sitting between them. The CDR3 loop is CASSQDGATFTSYEQYF. The CDR3, as DNA: TGCGCCAGCAGCCAAGATGGGGCAACCTTTACCTCCTACGAGCAGTACTTC.

The chain is built from TRBV5-5 and TRBJ1-1; TRBD1 matches 8 bases. This CDR3 has 14 residues. Unmatched junction bases numbered 2, after V lost 3 bases and J lost 1 base. CDR1 is SGHKS and CDR2 is YYEKEE in the germline V gene (reference sequence). CDR3: CASSSQGANTEAFF. CDR3 sequence (DNA): TGTGCCAGCAGCTCCCAGGGGGCGAACACTGAAGCTTTCTTT.

The chain recombines TRBV4-1 with TRBJ1-5; a weak D match, TRBD1 (5 bases). The ends were cut back, 3 bases at V and 5 bases at J, with 11 bases in the middle. Germline CDR1 reads MGHRA; CDR2 reads YSYEKL. CDR3 size: 14 residues. CDR3: CASSQRRGDQPQHF. The DNA of the CDR3 is TGCGCCAGCAGCCAGAGGAGGGGTGATCAGCCCCAGCATTTT.

This chain joins TRBV18 and TRBJ1-5; 8 bases agree with TRBD1. The CDR3 has 14 amino acids. Trimming at V came to 4 bases and at J to 3 bases, leaving 2 bases not matched to a gene. Germline V gives CDR1 KGHSH, CDR2 LQKENI. The CDR3 is CASSLTGDNQPQHF. As DNA, the CDR3 is TGTGCCAGCTCACTGACAGGGGACAATCAGCCCCAGCATTTT.

This chain links TRBV18 with TRBJ2-7, with D perhaps matching TRBD1 or TRBD2 (5 bases each). With 3 bases removed from V and 2 bases from J, the gap between germline ends came to 11 bases. This CDR3 has 14 amino acids. Germline values: CDR1 KGHSH, CDR2 LQKENI. CDR3 coding DNA: TGTGCCAGCTCACCTGCAGGGACCACCTACGAGCAGTACTTC. It codes for CASSPAGTTYEQYF.

This clone has just one count. The rearrangement joins TRBV11-2 to TRBJ2-1; D gene ambiguous. V was pared by 5 bases and J by 0 bases, with 8 bases between. The CDR3 consists of 14 residues. CDR1 and CDR2 from the germline V gene are SGHAT and FQNNGV. The DNA for the CDR3 is TGTGCCAGCAGCGAATTAAGCTCCTACAATGAGCAGTTCTTC. Amino acids: CASSELSSYNEQFF.

The V gene is TRBV6-2 or TRBV6-3, the J gene TRBJ2-1; 8 positions match TRBD1. V lost 5 bases to trimming and J lost 6 bases; unmatched junction nucleotides: 15. Per the germline V gene, CDR1 is MNHEY and CDR2 is SVGEGT. The CDR3 is 17 residues long. The CDR3 is CASSHTTGQAAPNEQFF. The CDR3 DNA sequence: TGTGCCAGCAGTCACACCACGGGACAGGCGGCCCCCAATGAGCAGTTCTTC.

The rearrangement links TRBV20-1 to TRBJ2-3; a weak D match, TRBD2 (7 bases). Deletions cut 3 bases from V and 1 base from J, with 32 bases between. The CDR3 is 21 residues long. From germline, CDR1 is DFQATT and CDR2 SNEGSKA (reference sequence). The CDR3 DNA follows: TGCAGTGCTAGTGCTGTAGGGGGGGTACGAATCCAAACGTTGGGCACAGATACGCAGTATTTT. Translating gives CSASAVGGVRIQTLGTDTQYF.

The chain has TRBV20-1 and TRBJ2-1; D remains ambiguous. Germline loops: CDR1 DFQATT, CDR2 SNEGSKA (reference sequence). Trimming stripped 3 bases from V and 5 bases from J, with 5 bases between. There are 11 residues in the CDR3. This CDR3 is CSASKDNEQFF. CDR3 in DNA: TGCAGTGCTAGTAAAGACAATGAGCAGTTCTTC.

J is TRBJ1-2 and V is TRBV2; D perhaps matches TRBD1 (6 bases). Trimming removed 3 bases at V and 10 bases at J, with 18 bases between. The CDR3 length is 14 residues. Germline CDR1 and CDR2: SNHLY and FYNNEI. The CDR3 is CASSDRETGILYTF. The CDR3 nucleotides are TGTGCCAGCAGTGACAGAGAAACAGGGATCCTCTACACCTTC. The variable domain in full, with the rest retrieved from reference TRBV2 and TRBJ1-2, is EPEVTQTPSHQVTQMGQEVILRCVPISNHLYFYWYRQILGQKVEFLVSFYNNEISEKSEIFDDQFSVERPDGSNFTLKIRSTKLEDSAMYFCASSDRETGILYTFGSGTRLTVV.

The chain recombines TRBV15 with TRBJ1-5; D remains ambiguous. CDR1 and CDR2 (germline): LNHNV, YYDKDF (reference sequence). The CDR3 is made up of 15 amino acids. Trimming stripped 0 bases from V and 7 bases from J, with 13 bases between. The CDR3 sequence is CATSRENWGGQPQHF. CDR3 sequence (DNA): TGTGCCACCAGCAGAGAAAACTGGGGAGGGCAGCCCCAGCATTTT.